These 22 T cell receptor beta chains were sequenced from one sample in a study of blood T cell repertoires in COVID-19. Repertoires were generated with immunoSEQ multiplex PCR, while TCRdb's copy carries only in-frame clones and drops some. The sample contains some 200,000 clones, over 80% of which appear only once. The sample comprised PBMCs or T cells enriched from blood (not recorded which). The receptors were sampled from a man in his late teens or twenties with acute COVID-19.

The chain combines TRBV11-3 with TRBJ2-4, with 11 bases matching TRBD1. CDR3 length: 16 amino acids. Trimming removed 4 bases from V and 7 bases from J; junction bases left unmatched: 9. The germline V gene has CDR1 SGHNT and CDR2 YENEEA. The CDR3 protein is CASSSGTGGVGNIQYF. CDR3 DNA sequence: TGTGCCAGCAGCTCAGGGACAGGGGGGGTCGGGAACATTCAGTACTTC.

This chain links TRBV13 with TRBJ2-3, with 13 bases aligning to TRBD2. The CDR3 spans 17 residues. Germline V lookup: CDR1 PRHDT, CDR2 FYEKMQ (reference sequence). J was trimmed by 2 bases and V by 5 bases; bases with no gene match: 7. The DNA for the CDR3 is TGTGCCAGCAGCGTCCAACTAGCGGGAGGGCTCACAGATACGCAGTATTTT. Its translation is CASSVQLAGGLTDTQYF.

Details on this clone: The sample has other DNA sequences that encode this CDR3 too. The chain is built from TRBV6-5 and TRBJ2-7; weak D call: TRBD1 (7 bases). Trimming left V 5 bases short and J 4 bases short, with 12 bases between. CDR1 is MNHEY and CDR2 is SVGAGI in the germline V gene. The length of the CDR3 is 13 residues. The CDR3 region is CASSPGGGYEQYF. Written as DNA, the CDR3 is TGTGCCAGCAGTCCAGGGGGAGGATACGAGCAGTACTTC.

V and J are TRBV11-3 and TRBJ1-2, with D hard to call. Trimming removed 1 base at V and 0 bases at J, with 9 bases between. Germline assignment: CDR1 SGHNT and CDR2 YENEEA. The CDR3 has 15 amino acids. The CDR3 bases are TGTGCCAGCAGCTTAGTCGGGGATACTAACTATGGCTACACCTTC. Translated, it gives CASSLVGDTNYGYTF.

The V and J genes are TRBV5-6 and TRBJ2-7; D not resolved. The CDR3 totals 12 residues. Germline CDR1 reads SGHDT; CDR2 reads YYEEEE. The V gene lost 5 bases and the J gene lost 3 bases, with 9 bases spanning the gap. CDR3 DNA sequence: TGTGCCAGCAGTGAACAGTACTACGAGCAGTACTTC. Translated: CASSEQYYEQYF.

This clone has only one observation. The chain employs TRBV5-5 and TRBJ2-7, with 9 positions matching TRBD2. J lost 2 bases, V lost 0 bases, and 3 bases had no gene match. CDR3 length: 15 amino acids. Per germline, CDR1 SGHKS and CDR2 YYEKEE (reference sequence). CDR3 in amino acids: CASSLALAGTYEQYF. DNA for the CDR3: TGTGCCAGCAGCTTGGCCCTAGCGGGAACCTACGAGCAGTACTTC.

The chain joins TRBV12-5 to TRBJ1-2; TRBD1 aligns across 7 bases. Unmatched junction bases numbered 13, after V lost 0 bases and J lost 6 bases. Germline CDR1 is LGHNT and CDR2 is FRNRAP. The CDR3 is 17 residues long. CDR3 nucleotides: TGTGCTAGTGGTTTGGTACGATTAGACAGGGCGGACGATGGCTACACCTTC. This translates into CASGLVRLDRADDGYTF.

The chain has TRBV7-2 and TRBJ2-7, with 7 bases lining up with TRBD2. Germline CDR1 is SGHTA and CDR2 is FQGNSA. Trimming removed 2 bases from V and 2 bases from J; junction bases left unmatched: 9. CDR3 length: 16 residues. This CDR3 reads CASSLSAGEPAYEQYF. The CDR3 DNA follows: TGTGCCAGCAGCTTAAGTGCGGGGGAGCCGGCCTACGAGCAGTACTTC.

This clone appeared a single time. The chain recombines TRBV5-4 with TRBJ2-2; TRBD2 matches at 11 bases. This CDR3 has 14 amino acids. With 10 bases clipped from V and 3 bases from J, the junction kept 5 bases outside the gene matches. CDR1 is SGHNT, CDR2 YYREEE, per germline (reference sequence). The CDR3 sequence is CALRGLADTGELFF. The DNA of the CDR3 is TGTGCCCTACGGGGACTAGCGGACACCGGGGAGCTGTTTTTT.

This chain joins TRBV9 and TRBJ2-3, with D perhaps matching TRBD1 (5 bases). The CDR3 has 16 residues. Germline-derived CDR1 and CDR2 are SGDLS and YYNGEE. The V gene lost 3 bases and the J gene lost 0 bases, with 14 bases spanning the gap. The CDR3 spells CASSGGVRVSTDTQYF. In DNA form, the CDR3 reads TGTGCCAGCAGCGGTGGGGTCAGGGTTAGCACAGATACGCAGTATTTT.

The CDR3: CASSLKLGQNTYEQYF. CDR3 sequence (DNA): TGTGCCAGCAGTTTAAAGCTGGGACAGAATACCTACGAGCAGTACTTC. The genes are TRBV28 and TRBJ2-7; TRBD1 aligns across 7 bases. The V segment lost 2 bases and the J segment 2 bases; nucleotides outside the gene matches: 9. CDR1 and CDR2 (germline): MDHEN, SYDVKM. The CDR3 contains 16 residues.

The chain carries TRBV29-1 and TRBJ2-1, with 11 bases lining up with TRBD2. CDR1 is SQVTM and CDR2 is ANQGSEA in the germline V gene. CDR3 size: 15 residues. With 4 bases clipped from V and 8 bases from J, the junction kept 10 bases outside the gene matches. CDR3 amino acids: CSVALSSGRADEQFF. The CDR3 nucleotides are TGCAGCGTTGCCCTCAGTAGCGGGAGGGCCGATGAGCAGTTCTTC.

The rearrangement joins TRBV19 to TRBJ1-5; D ambiguous. Germline CDR1 is LNHDA and CDR2 is SQIVND (reference sequence). The CDR3 is 15 residues long. The germline V and J ends were trimmed by 5 bases and 1 base, with 12 bases remaining between them. The CDR3 sequence: CASSRELGSNQPQHF. As DNA, the CDR3 is TGTGCCAGTAGTCGGGAACTGGGAAGCAATCAGCCCCAGCATTTT.

Of note for this clone: Other DNA variants within this sample encode the same CDR3. CDR3 in DNA: TGTGCCAGTAGTATGGGGCGGGAGTACAATGAGCAGTTCTTC. As protein: CASSMGREYNEQFF. The gene calls are TRBV19 and TRBJ2-1; 7 bases fit TRBD2. The CDR3 runs to 14 residues. Losses at the gene ends were 3 bases for V and 4 bases for J; bases not matched to a gene: 3. Germline loops: CDR1 LNHDA, CDR2 SQIVND (reference sequence). The entire variable domain, with the rest obtained from reference TRBV19 and TRBJ2-1, is as follows: DGGITQSPKYLFRKEGQNVTLSCEQNLNHDAMYWYRQDPGQGLRLIYYSQIVNDFQKGDIAEGYSVSREKKESFPLTVTSAQKNPTAFYLCASSMGREYNEQFFGPGTRLTVL.

The chain links TRBV2 to TRBJ1-5; 10 bases are shared with TRBD1. The CDR3 loop spans 14 amino acids. The V and J ends lost 6 bases and 6 bases, in that order; junction bases with no gene match: 5. CDR1 and CDR2 (germline): SNHLY, FYNNEI. The CDR3 loop is CASRTRQGAQPQHF. In DNA, the CDR3 is TGTGCCAGCAGGACCCGACAGGGGGCTCAGCCCCAGCATTTT.

V usage is TRBV4-1 and J usage is TRBJ2-3; D is perhaps TRBD2 (7 bases). The V and J ends lost 1 base and 3 bases respectively, with 17 bases between them. The CDR3 runs to 17 residues. In germline, CDR1 is MGHRA, CDR2 YSYEKL. CDR3 amino acids: CASSQVRGAGRTDTQYF. The CDR3 coding sequence is TGCGCCAGCAGCCAAGTTCGGGGGGCAGGTCGAACAGATACGCAGTATTTT.

The chain uses TRBV9 and TRBJ1-4, with 9 bases fitting TRBD1. This CDR3 has 15 amino acids. CDR1 SGDLS and CDR2 YYNGEE come from the germline V gene. The V segment lost 4 bases and the J segment 8 bases; nucleotides outside the gene matches: 9. The CDR3: CASSPPGQGLEKLFF. DNA of the CDR3: TGTGCCAGCAGCCCCCCCGGACAGGGGTTAGAAAAACTGTTTTTT.

The chain links TRBV7-9 to TRBJ2-7; TRBD1 matches at 7 bases. The CDR3 extends over 14 amino acids. Germline CDR1 reads SEHNR; CDR2 reads FQNEAQ (reference sequence). V lost 5 bases and J lost 3; bases outside the gene matches: 7. CDR3 sequence (DNA): TGTGCCAGCAGCGCCCCGGCAGGGGGCTACGAGCAGTACTTC. Translating it yields CASSAPAGGYEQYF.

The chain joins TRBV11-2 to TRBJ1-2; D may be TRBD1 (5 bases). This CDR3 spans 13 amino acids. V lost 5 bases and J lost 5, with 12 bases in between. Germline loops: CDR1 SGHAT, CDR2 FQNNGV. The CDR3 sequence: CASSADSLYGYTF. CDR3 nucleotide sequence: TGTGCCAGCAGCGCAGACAGCCTTTATGGCTACACCTTC.

This chain links TRBV7-2 with TRBJ2-7, with TRBD1 matching over 11 bases. The CDR3 extends over 15 amino acids. The V gene's germline CDR1 is SGHTA and CDR2 FQGNSA. V was clipped by 1 base and J by 5 bases; unmatched bases: 4. The CDR3 bases are TGTGCCAGCAGCTTAGTTGGGACAGGGGGAGACGAGCAGTACTTC. Residues: CASSLVGTGGDEQYF.

The rearrangement links TRBV24-1 to TRBJ2-7; 8 bases match TRBD1. Germline V CDR1 and CDR2: KGHDR, SFDVKD. V trimming: 2 bases; J trimming: 4 bases; junction bases outside the gene matches: 3. This CDR3 comprises 14 residues. The CDR3 DNA reads TGTGCCACCAGTGATTATAACAGGGGGTACGAGCAGTACTTC. It specifies CATSDYNRGYEQYF.

V usage is TRBV11-2 and J usage is TRBJ1-1, with 8 bases aligning to TRBD1. Germline V gene lookup returns CDR1 SGHAT and CDR2 FQNNGV. The CDR3 covers 13 residues. Germline trimming cut 5 bases from V and 6 bases from J; bases unmatched to any gene: 5. CDR3 bases: TGTGCCAGCAGCCCAGACAGGGGATCTGAAGCTTTCTTT. This codes for CASSPDRGSEAFF.